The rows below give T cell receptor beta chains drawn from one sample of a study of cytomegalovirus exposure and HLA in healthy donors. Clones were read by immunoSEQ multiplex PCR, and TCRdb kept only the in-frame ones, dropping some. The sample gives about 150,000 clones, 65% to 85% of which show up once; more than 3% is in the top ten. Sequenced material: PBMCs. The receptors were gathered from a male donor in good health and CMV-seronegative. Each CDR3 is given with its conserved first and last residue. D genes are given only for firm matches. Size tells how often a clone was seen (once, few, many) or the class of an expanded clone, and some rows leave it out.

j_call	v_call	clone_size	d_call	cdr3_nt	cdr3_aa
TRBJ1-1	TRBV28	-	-	TGTGCCAGCAGTCAACAGGTAGGGACTGAAGCTTTCTTT	CASSQQVGTEAFF
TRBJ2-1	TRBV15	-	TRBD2	TGTGCCACCAGCAGAGGGACTAGCGCGCACTTGAGCTCCTACAATGAGCAGTTCTTC	CATSRGTSAHLSSYNEQFF
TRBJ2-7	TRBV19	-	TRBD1	TGTGCCAGTAGGTCCGACAGGGTTAAAGGCTACGAGCAGTACTTC	CASRSDRVKGYEQYF
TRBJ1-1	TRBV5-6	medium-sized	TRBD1	TGTGCCAGCAGCTTCAGGGGGCCTGGAACTGAAGCTTTCTTT	CASSFRGPGTEAFF
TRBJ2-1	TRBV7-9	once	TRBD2	TGTGCCAGCAGCTGGGGGACTAGCGGGATGGGTGGGGAGCAGTTCTTC	CASSWGTSGMGGEQFF
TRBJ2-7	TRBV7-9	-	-	TGTGCCAGCAGCCCAGGTGGCAGGGAGCAGTACTTC	CASSPGGREQYF
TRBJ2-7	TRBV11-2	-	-	TGTGCCAGCAGCTTACTAGGAGGGCAGTCCTACTACGAGCAGTACTTC	CASSLLGGQSYYEQYF
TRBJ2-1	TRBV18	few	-	TGTGCCAGCTCACCGACAACTAGTTTAATAAGCTCCTACAATGAGCAGTTCTTC	CASSPTTSLISSYNEQFF
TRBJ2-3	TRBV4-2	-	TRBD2	TGTGCCAGCAGCCAAGATGGCCTAGCGGGCACAGATACGCAGTATTTT	CASSQDGLAGTDTQYF
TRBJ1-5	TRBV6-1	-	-	TGTGCCAGCAGTGACTCAGGGTTAAGCAATCAGCCCCAGCATTTT	CASSDSGLSNQPQHF
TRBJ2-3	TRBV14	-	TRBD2	TGTGCCAGCAGCCAAGAAGGCCCACTAGCGGGAACGGATTCGGATACGCAGTATTTT	CASSQEGPLAGTDSDTQYF
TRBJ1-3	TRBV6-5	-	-	TGTGCCAGCAGTTCGACGGGCTCTGGAAACACCATATATTTT	CASSSTGSGNTIYF
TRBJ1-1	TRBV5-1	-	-	TGCGCCAGCAGCTTCACGGACAGCATGAACACTGAAGCTTTCTTT	CASSFTDSMNTEAFF
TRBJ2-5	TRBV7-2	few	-	TGTGCCAGCAGCCCCCATCTTACTAGAGGGGAGACCCAGTACTTC	CASSPHLTRGETQYF
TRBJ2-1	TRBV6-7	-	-	TGTGCCAGCAACCAGACAGACTACAATGAGCAGTTCTTC	CASNQTDYNEQFF
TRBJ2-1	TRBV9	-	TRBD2	TGTGCCAGCAGCGTAGGTCTAGCGGGAGACCGCAATGAGCAGTTCTTC	CASSVGLAGDRNEQFF
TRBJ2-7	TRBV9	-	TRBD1	TGTGCCAGCAGCGTAGAAGGGGGCCAGCAGTACTTC	CASSVEGGQQYF
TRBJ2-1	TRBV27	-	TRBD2	TGTGCCAGCTCCCGGGAGGGAGGGAGCTCCTACAATGAGCAGTTCTTC	CASSREGGSSYNEQFF